The entry below gives a single T cell receptor (beta chain) sequence along with its context. This sample was taken from a study of blood T cells in healthy people across ages. Combining a sample-barcoded 5' primer with a J-beta primer mix, a second PCR ran for roughly 6 to 12 cycles. TCRdb re-analysed the 5' RACE reads in MiXCR, keeping a single row per CDR3 protein. The profile covers around 850,000 distinct CDR3 sequences, with around 36% appearing a single time and 10% to 15% taken by the ten largest. The trim removed 3 bases at V and 3 bases at J, leaving 6 bases unmatched. The germline CDR1 and CDR2 sequences are LNHDA and SQIVND (reference sequence). CDR3 length equals 15 residues. In each sample, at least 7 million PBMCs were isolated.

Sequencing was done on a sample of blood. The V and J genes are TRBV19 and TRBJ2-3; 7 nucleotides line up with TRBD1. The clonotype originates from a young man in good health. The CDR3 nucleotides read TGTGCCAGTAGTATTCTCACAGGGGTGACAGATACGCAGTATTTT. Protein product: CASSILTGVTDTQYF.